The next 18 T cell receptor beta chains were all read from a single sample in a study of blood T cell repertoires in COVID-19 (dated by TCRdb to 2018 to 2020). Libraries were built with the immunoSEQ multiplex PCR assay. What TCRdb holds here is the immuneACCESS table cut down to in-frame rearrangements. Part of the clones is not present; checked against another copy, under half of the missing clones reflect an unresolved V gene, and the others are unexplained. Present in this sample are about 78,000 clones, 75% to 95% of which were seen just once. The ten largest account for less than 0.8% of the sample. Sequencing was carried out using peripheral blood. These receptors were obtained from a woman older than 75 with acute or convalescent COVID-19.

The chain is built from TRBV7-2 and TRBJ1-3; D uncertain. The CDR3 length is 15 residues. Per the germline V gene, CDR1 is SGHTA and CDR2 is FQGNSA. Trimming left V 1 base short and J 0 bases short, with 7 bases between. Written as DNA, the CDR3 is TGTGCCAGCAGCTTAGAACACCGCTCTGGAAACACCATATATTTT. This sequence encodes CASSLEHRSGNTIYF. The whole variable domain, remainder taken from reference TRBV7-2 and TRBJ1-3, is GAGVSQSPSNKVTEKGKDVELRCDPISGHTALYWYRQSLGQGLEFLIYFQGNSAPDKSGLPSDRFSAERTGGSVSTLTIQRTQQEDSAVYLCASSLEHRSGNTIYFGEGSWLTVV.

The chain joins TRBV28 to TRBJ1-3, with 7 bases identical to TRBD1. Per the germline V gene, CDR1 is MDHEN and CDR2 is SYDVKM. The CDR3 is 14 residues long. Trimming took 5 bases from V and 4 from J; bases not matched to a gene: 5. The CDR3 DNA reads as TGTGCCAGCAGTAAGACAGGGCCAGGAAACACCATATATTTT. Protein product: CASSKTGPGNTIYF. Full variable domain (missing parts from reference TRBV28 and TRBJ1-3): DVKVTQSSRYLVKRTGEKVFLECVQDMDHENMFWYRQDPGLGLRLIYFSYDVKMKEKGDIPEGYSVSREKKERFSLILESASTNQTSMYLCASSKTGPGNTIYFGEGSWLTVV.

This clone was picked up a small number of times. This rearrangement joins TRBV15 to TRBJ2-7, with TRBD1 as a possible D gene (6 bases). Trimming cost V 1 base and J 4 bases, with 14 bases left between them. This CDR3 is built from 15 residues. Germline-derived CDR1 and CDR2 are LNHNV and YYDKDF (reference sequence). The CDR3 reads CATSRGGTPSYEQYF. In DNA, the CDR3 is TGTGCCACCAGCAGAGGTGGGACACCAAGTTACGAGCAGTACTTC.

The chain employs TRBV7-3 and TRBJ1-2; 9 bases agree with TRBD1. Germline V gene sequence: CDR1 SGHTA, CDR2 FQGTGA. V lost 1 base to trimming and J lost 5 bases; unmatched junction nucleotides: 8. This CDR3 region has 16 residues. Here the CDR3 DNA reads TGTGCCAGCAGCTTAAACCCCTGGGGGACAGGGTATGGCTACACCTTC. Encoded protein: CASSLNPWGTGYGYTF.

The V gene is TRBV6-1, the J gene TRBJ2-5, with D perhaps TRBD2 (5 bases). The germline gives CDR1 MNHNS, CDR2 SASEGT. The V and J ends lost 1 base and 9 bases respectively, with 12 bases between them. This CDR3 contains 13 residues. CDR3 bases: TGTGCCAGCAGTGAAGACGGCGGCGGGTCCCAGTACTTC. This sequence encodes CASSEDGGGSQYF.

Points on this clone: The junction shows a germline mismatch at one end, possibly a read error. The chain uses TRBV5-1 and TRBJ2-3, with 8 bases lining up with TRBD2. CDR1 SGHRS and CDR2 YFSETQ come from the germline V gene. This CDR3 is 13 amino acids long. The CDR3 DNA reads as TGCGCCAGCAGCTGGACTAGCAAAGATACGCAGTATTTT. As protein: CASSWTSKDTQYF. Together with reference TRBV5-1 and TRBJ2-3, the CDR3 gives the full variable domain: KAGVTQTPRYLIKTRGQQVTLSCSPISGHRSVSWYQQTPGQGLQFLFEYFSETQRNKGNFPGRFSGRQFSNSRSEMNVSTLELGDSALYLCASSWTSKDTQYFGPGTRLTVL.

This chain links TRBV27 with TRBJ2-6, with D unclear. Trimming cost V 1 base and J 3 bases, with 10 bases left between them. Germline V lookup: CDR1 MNHEY, CDR2 SMNVEV (reference sequence). There are 16 residues in the CDR3. CDR3 bases: TGTGCCAGCAGTTTATTGGGTGGAGTTGGGGCCAACGTCCTGACTTTC. Translation gives CASSLLGGVGANVLTF.

The rearrangement links TRBV23-1 to TRBJ2-2; D possibly corresponds to TRBD1 (6 bases). TRBV23-1 is classed as an ORF, of uncertain function. V shed 0 bases and J shed 6 bases, with 17 bases lying between them. This CDR3 spans 17 amino acids. CDR3 DNA sequence: TGCGCCAGCAGTCAATCAGAAGGGTCAGGGGTTGCCGGGGAGCTGTTTTTT. Its protein is CASSQSEGSGVAGELFF.

The CDR3, as DNA: TGTGCCAGCGTCATAGCGGGCTCCTACAATGAGCAGTTCTTC. Translating it yields CASVIAGSYNEQFF. The chain joins TRBV6-5 to TRBJ2-1; 7 bases match TRBD2. There are 14 residues in the CDR3. Trimming removed 8 bases from V and 0 bases from J; junction bases left unmatched: 4. CDR1 and CDR2 from the germline V gene are MNHEY and SVGAGI.

This chain joins TRBV3-1 (or the pseudogene TRBV3-2) and TRBJ2-1, with D hard to call. Germline V gene sequence: CDR1 LGHDT, CDR2 YNNKEL (reference sequence). The germline V and J ends were trimmed by 4 bases and 3 bases, with 10 bases remaining between them. There are 14 residues in the CDR3. The CDR3, as DNA: TGTGCCAGCAGCCCCCCCGCGAGCTACAATGAGCAGTTCTTC. This sequence encodes CASSPPASYNEQFF.

This rearrangement joins TRBV7-3 to TRBJ2-3; possible D gene TRBD2, 6 bases. Germline V gene data show CDR1 as SGHTA and CDR2 as FQGTGA. CDR3 length equals 14 residues. The V and J ends lost 4 bases and 0 bases respectively, with 8 bases between them. CDR3 nucleotide sequence: TGTGCCAGCAGCTCCGGGACTAGCACAGATACGCAGTATTTT. This translates into CASSSGTSTDTQYF.

V usage is TRBV12-3 or TRBV12-4 and J usage is TRBJ1-1; perhaps TRBD1 as D (5 bases). The ends were cut back, 5 bases at V and 8 bases at J, with 9 bases in the middle. CDR3 size: 11 residues. The chain's CDR3 is CASSGRGEAFF. In nucleotides, the CDR3 is TGTGCCAGCAGTGGTCGGGGGGAAGCTTTCTTT.

This chain links TRBV9 with TRBJ1-1; D gene unclear. The CDR3 has 16 amino acids. V lost 4 bases and J 7 bases, leaving 23 bases between the germline ends. CDR1 and CDR2 from the germline V gene are SGDLS and YYNGEE. The DNA for the CDR3 is TGTGCCAGCAGCCCAAGGGCATCGGGCGGGCGGGGTGAAGCTTTCTTT. This codes for CASSPRASGGRGEAFF.

The chain links TRBV5-1 to TRBJ1-4, with 7 nucleotides matching TRBD1. The CDR3 covers 15 residues. The germline CDR1 and CDR2 sequences are SGHRS and YFSETQ. V lost 0 bases, J lost 3 bases, and 2 bases stayed unmatched. The CDR3: CASSLAGQPNEKLFF. In DNA, the CDR3 is TGCGCCAGCAGCTTGGCGGGACAGCCTAATGAAAAACTGTTTTTT.

The V and J genes are TRBV4-2 and TRBJ2-1, with 14 bases identical to TRBD2. There are 18 residues in the CDR3. The germline CDR1 and CDR2 sequences are LGHNA and YNFKEQ. V shed 1 base, J shed 2 bases, and the junction held 4 bases outside the gene matches. The CDR3 loop is CASSQVTTSGGAYNEQFF. In DNA, the CDR3 is TGTGCCAGCAGCCAAGTAACGACTAGCGGGGGGGCCTACAATGAGCAGTTCTTC.

The chain employs TRBV11-2 and TRBJ2-1; 8 positions agree with TRBD1. Germline CDR1 and CDR2: SGHAT and FQNNGV. The CDR3 is 16 amino acids. V shed 1 base, J shed 6 bases, and the junction held 8 bases outside the gene matches. The CDR3 loop is CASSLGTRTGSNEQFF. In nucleotides, the CDR3 is TGTGCCAGCAGCTTAGGGACCCGGACAGGGTCCAATGAGCAGTTCTTC.

J is TRBJ1-1 and V is TRBV3-1 (or the pseudogene TRBV3-2), with D possibly TRBD1 on 5 matching bases. The germline CDR1 and CDR2 sequences are LGHDT and YNNKEL (reference sequence). V dropped 4 bases and J dropped 5 bases, with 14 bases sitting between them. The CDR3 is made up of 14 amino acids. The CDR3 DNA reads TGTGCCAGCAGCCCCCTTGCGGGGCGAACTGAAGCTTTCTTT. This encodes CASSPLAGRTEAFF.

This clone has just a few counts. This rearrangement joins TRBV9 to TRBJ1-2; 9 nucleotides agree with TRBD1. V shed 0 bases, J shed 8 bases, and the junction held 11 bases outside the gene matches. The germline V gene encodes CDR1 SGDLS and CDR2 YYNGEE. This CDR3 is built from 16 residues. The CDR3 DNA follows: TGTGCCAGCAGCGTAGCAACAGGGGGCCTCCCCCTAGGCTACACCTTC. This codes for CASSVATGGLPLGYTF.